This T cell receptor beta chain was captured in a study of T cell repertoires in ileal Crohn's disease. The wider study: Operated complications were stricturing disease (approximately 61%) and penetrating disease (about 40%). About half of patients got postoperative therapy: about ten thiopurines, 18 anti-TNF.

Per sample, about 500 nanograms of biopsy DNA were TCRB immunosequenced. Data came from immunoSEQ multiplex PCR; TCRdb stores just in-frame clones and leaves some out. This repertoire shows fewer than 20,000 clones, roughly 91% found once; its top ten account for 3% to 4%. This clone was recorded once. Its antigen is currently unknown. Looked up from germline, CDR1 is SGDLS and CDR2 is YYNGEE. The length of the CDR3 is 16 residues. V was clipped by 4 bases and J by 1 base; unmatched bases: 8. Whole-study findings and limits: Active smokers at surgery had more clonal expansions than non-smokers.

The chain has TRBV9 and TRBJ2-5; 9 nucleotides line up with TRBD2. The sequence came from an adult with Crohn's disease. The sample comprised ileal tissue. Written as DNA, the CDR3 is TGTGCCAGCAGCCCCGGGGCTAGCGGGGTCCAAGAGACCCAGTACTTC. Protein sequence: CASSPGASGVQETQYF.